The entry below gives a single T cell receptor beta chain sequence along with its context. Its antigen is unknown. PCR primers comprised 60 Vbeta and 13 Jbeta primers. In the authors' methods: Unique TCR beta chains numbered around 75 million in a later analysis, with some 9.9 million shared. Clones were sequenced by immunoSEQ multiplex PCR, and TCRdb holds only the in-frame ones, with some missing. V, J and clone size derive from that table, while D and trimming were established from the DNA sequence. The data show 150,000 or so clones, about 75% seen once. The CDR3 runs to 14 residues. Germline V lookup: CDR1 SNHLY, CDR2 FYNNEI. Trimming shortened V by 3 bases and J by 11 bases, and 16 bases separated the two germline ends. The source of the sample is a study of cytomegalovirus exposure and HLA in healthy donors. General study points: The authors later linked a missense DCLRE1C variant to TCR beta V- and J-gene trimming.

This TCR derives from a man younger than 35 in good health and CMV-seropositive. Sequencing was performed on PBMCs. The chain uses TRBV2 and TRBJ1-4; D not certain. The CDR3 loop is CASSETKRIEKLFF. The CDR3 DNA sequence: TGTGCCAGCAGTGAGACTAAAAGAATTGAGAAACTGTTTTTT.